The clone carrying this T cell receptor beta chain has ten or more counts. PBMCs, at least 7 million per sample, were isolated. The data belong to a study of blood T cells in healthy people across ages. Trimming cost V 0 bases and J 4 bases; bases outside gene matches: 5. Per germline, CDR1 DFQATT and CDR2 SNEGSKA (reference sequence). The CDR3 has 15 amino acids. Then a second PCR, running about 6 to 11 cycles, was carried out with a sample-barcoded 5' primer and a J-beta primer mix. A template-switch adaptor that had 12 random nucleotides put a tag on each cDNA molecule. MiXCR, run by TCRdb on the 5' RACE reads, gives a single entry per CDR3 protein. The sample lists approximately 810,000 distinct CDR3 sequences; under 30% were seen once.

This TCR was sampled from a woman older than 75 in good health. The sample comprised blood. The rearrangement joins TRBV20-1 to TRBJ2-1; TRBD2 matches at 8 bases. The CDR3 coding sequence is TGCAGTGCTAGAGATGGGGCGGGGGGTTACAATGAGCAGTTCTTC. It yields the protein CSARDGAGGYNEQFF.